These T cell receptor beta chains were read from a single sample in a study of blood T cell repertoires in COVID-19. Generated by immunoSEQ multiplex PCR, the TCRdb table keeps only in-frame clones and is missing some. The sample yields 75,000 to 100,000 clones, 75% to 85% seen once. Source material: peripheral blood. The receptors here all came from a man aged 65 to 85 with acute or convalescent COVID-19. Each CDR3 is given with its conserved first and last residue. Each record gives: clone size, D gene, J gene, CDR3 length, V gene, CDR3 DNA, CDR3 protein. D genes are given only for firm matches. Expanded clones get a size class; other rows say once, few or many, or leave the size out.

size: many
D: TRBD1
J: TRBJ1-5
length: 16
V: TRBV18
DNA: TGTGCCAGCTCACCAGCGACAGGGGGGGTAAATCAGCCCCAGCATTTT
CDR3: CASSPATGGVNQPQHF

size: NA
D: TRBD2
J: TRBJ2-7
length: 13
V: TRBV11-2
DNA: TGTGCCAGCAGCCCAGGGACCGGGGGGGAGCAGTACTTC
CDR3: CASSPGTGGEQYF

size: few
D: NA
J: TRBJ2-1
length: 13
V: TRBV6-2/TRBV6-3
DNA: TGTGCCAGCAGCAACTACAGGGCCGATGAGCAGTTCTTC
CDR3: CASSNYRADEQFF

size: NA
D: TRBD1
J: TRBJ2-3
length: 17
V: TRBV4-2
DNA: TGTGCCAGCAGCCGGAATCTACAGGGGTCGAACACAGATACGCAGTATTTT
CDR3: CASSRNLQGSNTDTQYF

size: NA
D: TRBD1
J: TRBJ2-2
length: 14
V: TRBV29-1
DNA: TGCAGCGTTGAAGGGGACAGGCTTGACGGGGAGCTGTTTTTT
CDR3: CSVEGDRLDGELFF

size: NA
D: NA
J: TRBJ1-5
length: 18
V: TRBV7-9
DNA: TGTGCCAGCAGCAGAATCCCGACGGGAATCGATAGCAATCAGCCCCAGCATTTT
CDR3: CASSRIPTGIDSNQPQHF

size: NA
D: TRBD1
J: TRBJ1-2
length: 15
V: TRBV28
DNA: TGTGCCAGCAGTCCGGCCGGACAGGGAAACTATGGCTACACCTTC
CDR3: CASSPAGQGNYGYTF

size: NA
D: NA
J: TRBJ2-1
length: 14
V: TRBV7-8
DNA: TGTGCCAGCAGCCCACGGGAGTGGAACAATGAGCAGTTCTTC
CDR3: CASSPREWNNEQFF

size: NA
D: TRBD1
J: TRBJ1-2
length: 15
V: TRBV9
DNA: TGTGCCAGCAGCGCACAGGGGGGAGGGAACTATGGCTACACCTTC
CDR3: CASSAQGGGNYGYTF

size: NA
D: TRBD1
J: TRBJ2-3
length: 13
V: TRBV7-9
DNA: TGTGCCAGCAGCCGGACAGGAACAGATACGCAGTATTTT
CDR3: CASSRTGTDTQYF

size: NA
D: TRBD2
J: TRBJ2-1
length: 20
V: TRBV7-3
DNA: TGTGCCAGCAGCTCCCGTCCTCCCCGGTCGACTAGCGGGAGGACAAATGAGCAGTTCTTC
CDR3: CASSSRPPRSTSGRTNEQFF

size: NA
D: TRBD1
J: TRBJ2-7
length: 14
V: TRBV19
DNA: TGTGCCAGTAGCCCCGACAGGGTGGCGGAGGAGCAGTACTTC
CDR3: CASSPDRVAEEQYF

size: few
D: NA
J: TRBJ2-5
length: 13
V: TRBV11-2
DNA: TGTGCCAGCAGCTTAAGGTCGAGGGAGACCCAGTACTTC
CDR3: CASSLRSRETQYF

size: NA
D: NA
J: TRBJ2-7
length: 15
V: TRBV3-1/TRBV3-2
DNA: TGTGCCAGCAGTCTAAGGAGGACTTCCGCCTACGAGCAGTACTTC
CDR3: CASSLRRTSAYEQYF

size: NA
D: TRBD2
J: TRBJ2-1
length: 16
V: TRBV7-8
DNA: TGTGCCAGCAGCTTACCCGGCGGGAGGGCTTACAATGAGCAGTTCTTC
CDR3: CASSLPGGRAYNEQFF

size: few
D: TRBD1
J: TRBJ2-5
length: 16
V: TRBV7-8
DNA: TGTGCCAGCAGAACCGGGACAGGGGGCGGTGAAGAGACCCAGTACTTC
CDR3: CASRTGTGGGEETQYF